This T cell receptor (beta chain) emerged from a study of breast tumors, draining lymph nodes, adjacent tissues. TCRdb recomputed calls from the multiplex PCR reads with MiXCR, one row per CDR3 protein. The sample contains about 130,000 distinct CDR3 sequences, about 20% of which appear only once. Trimming took off 7 bases at V and 4 bases at J, with 13 bases between the two ends. The CDR3 loop spans 14 amino acids. The germline V gene encodes CDR1 MNHEY and CDR2 SVGAGI. Study-level results: Luminal-like breast cancer showed significantly greater tumor-nontumor repertoire similarity than basal-like breast cancer did.

Samples came from axillary lymph nodes draining the breast cancer. With respect to this clonotype: Its target is not known.

V usage is TRBV6-5 and J usage is TRBJ2-2, with D unresolved. This clonotype was obtained from a female donor with breast cancer. Some clones in this sample may be carry-over from other donors' samples. Source material: axillary lymph node tissue. The CDR3 nucleotides are TGTGCCAGCAAAGAAGCGACTGTCACCGGGGAGCTGTTTTTT. Encoded protein: CASKEATVTGELFF.